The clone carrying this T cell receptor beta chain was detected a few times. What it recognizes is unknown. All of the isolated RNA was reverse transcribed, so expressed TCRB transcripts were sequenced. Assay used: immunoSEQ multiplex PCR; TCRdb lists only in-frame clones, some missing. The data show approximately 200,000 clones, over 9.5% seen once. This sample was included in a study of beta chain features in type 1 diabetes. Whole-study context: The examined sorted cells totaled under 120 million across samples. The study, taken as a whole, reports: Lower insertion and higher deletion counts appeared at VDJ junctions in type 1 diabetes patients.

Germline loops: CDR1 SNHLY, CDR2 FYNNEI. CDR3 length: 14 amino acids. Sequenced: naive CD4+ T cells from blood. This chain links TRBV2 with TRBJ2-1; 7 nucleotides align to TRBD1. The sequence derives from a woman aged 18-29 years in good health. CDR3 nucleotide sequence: TGTGCGACGAGGGAGACAGGGCCCTACAATGAGCAGTTCTTC. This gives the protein CATRETGPYNEQFF.